This T cell receptor (beta chain) derives from a study of blood T cell repertoires in COVID-19 (dated by TCRdb to 2019 to 2021). About the investigation overall: Samples from collaborators originated in the United States, Italy and Spain and spanned both the acute and convalescent phases of COVID-19. The material from the prospective study consisted of cDNA or gDNA derived from T cells, B-cell-depleted T cells, or PBMCs. Subjects who had been exposed to COVID-19, were actively infected with it, or had recovered from it provided the deeply sampled blood TCRbeta repertoires that made up the dataset. A freely available public database, intended as a resource for researchers studying the immune response to SARS-CoV-2, is where the repertoires were released. The samples were drawn from the first 160 participants of the ongoing ImmuneRACE study and from 1,254 subjects provided by 6 global collaborators. Nearly every sample came with metadata listing a de-identified subject ID, COVID-19 status, age in years and sex. Where available, HLA class I and class II types were taken from metadata supplied by the sample provider and were not determined by assay-based typing. The investigation overall reported the following: How much clinical and demographic metadata was included differed by source and by participant, and the metadata was provided uncurated.

Regarding this clone: Its target antigen remains unknown. The sample holds no much larger clone one base away, and base qualities are not on file.

In the prospective study, participants were 18 to 89 years old, resided in fewer than 25 geographic areas of the United States, and were enrolled through a virtual design. In the prospective study, participants were assigned to cohorts based on the clinical history participants reported in a screening survey and a study questionnaire. Recovered participants in ImmuneRACE Cohort 3 were defined by two consecutive negative NP/OP PCR tests, clearance by a healthcare professional, or resolution of symptoms. Each participant in the prospective study had whole blood, serum and a nasopharyngeal or oropharyngeal swab collected by mobile phlebotomists. Over a roughly 2-month period, participants in the prospective study had the option of providing additional blood draws and questionnaires. Blood samples from the prospective study were shipped frozen or at room temperature prior to DNA extraction. The immunoSEQ Assay, a bias-controlled multiplex PCR, was used to amplify TCRbeta CDR3 regions from genomic DNA. The study's own analysis went as follows. The number of nucleated cells in each sample was estimated by amplification of reference gene primers within the assay. To quantify the absolute abundance of each unique TCRbeta CDR3 rearrangement, sequence reads were collapsed and filtered. For each sample, productive Simpson clonality was calculated by taking the square root of Simpson's diversity index across productive rearrangements. In its TCRdb copy, this immuneACCESS table keeps in-frame sequences only and misses some clones. Where compared with another copy, unresolved V genes explain less than half of these, and the others have no known cause. V and J calls and clone size are given by that table; D and trimming were obtained from the DNA. This sample comprises 150,000 to 200,000 clones, roughly 86% of them detected only once. The top ten constitute about 8.6% of the sample.

Deletion took 1 base off V and 8 bases off J, with a span of 10 bases between the germline ends. CDR1 and CDR2 (KGHDR, SFDVKD) derive from the germline V gene. Including cysteine and phenylalanine, the CDR3 has 13 amino acids. The retained sequence is limited to the CDR3, 39 bases, with the frame set at the first base. This receptor was obtained from a young woman who had recovered from COVID-19. The sequence joins TRBV24-1 to TRBJ1-2, with the D gene uncertain. The sequenced sample consisted of PBMCs or T cells enriched from blood (not recorded which). DNA sequence: TGTGCCACCAGTGATTTCGGAGTTGCCGGCTACACCTTC. Translated, it gives CATSDFGVAGYTF.